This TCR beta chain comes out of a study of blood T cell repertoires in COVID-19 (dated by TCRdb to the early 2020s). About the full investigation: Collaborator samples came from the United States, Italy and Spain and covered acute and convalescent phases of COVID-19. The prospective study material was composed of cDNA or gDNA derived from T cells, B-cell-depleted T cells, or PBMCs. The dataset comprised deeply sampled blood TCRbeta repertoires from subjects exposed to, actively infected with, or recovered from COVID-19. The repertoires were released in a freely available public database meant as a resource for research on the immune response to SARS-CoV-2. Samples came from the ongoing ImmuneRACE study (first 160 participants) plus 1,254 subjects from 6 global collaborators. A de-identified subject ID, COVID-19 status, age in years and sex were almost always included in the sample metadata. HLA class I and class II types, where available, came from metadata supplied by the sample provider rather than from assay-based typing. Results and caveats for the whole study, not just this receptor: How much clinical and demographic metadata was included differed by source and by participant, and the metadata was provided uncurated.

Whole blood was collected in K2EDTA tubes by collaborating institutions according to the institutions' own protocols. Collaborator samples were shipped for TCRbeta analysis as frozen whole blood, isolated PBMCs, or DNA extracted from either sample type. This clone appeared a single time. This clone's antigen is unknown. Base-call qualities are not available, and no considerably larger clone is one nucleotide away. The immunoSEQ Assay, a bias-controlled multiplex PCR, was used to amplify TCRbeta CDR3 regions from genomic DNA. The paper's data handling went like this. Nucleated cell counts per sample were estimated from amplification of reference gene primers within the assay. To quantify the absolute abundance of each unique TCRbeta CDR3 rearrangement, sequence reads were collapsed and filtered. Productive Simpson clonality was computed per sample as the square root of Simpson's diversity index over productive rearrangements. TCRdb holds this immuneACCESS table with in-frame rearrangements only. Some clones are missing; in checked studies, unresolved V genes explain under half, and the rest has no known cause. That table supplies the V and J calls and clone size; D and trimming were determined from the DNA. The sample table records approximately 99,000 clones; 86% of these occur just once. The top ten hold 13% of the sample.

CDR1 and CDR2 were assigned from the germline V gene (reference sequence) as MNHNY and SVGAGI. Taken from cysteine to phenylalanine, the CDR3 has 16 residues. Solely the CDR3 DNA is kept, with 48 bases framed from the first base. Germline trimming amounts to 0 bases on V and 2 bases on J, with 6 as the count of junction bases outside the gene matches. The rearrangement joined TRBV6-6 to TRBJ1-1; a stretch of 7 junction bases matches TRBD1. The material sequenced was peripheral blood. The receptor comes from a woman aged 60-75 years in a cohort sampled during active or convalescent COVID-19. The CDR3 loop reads CASSYSRGQLNTEAFF. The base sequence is TGTGCCAGCAGTTACTCGAGGGGACAGCTAAACACTGAAGCTTTCTTT.